Described below is a single T cell receptor beta chain sequence and its context. Its antigen remains unknown. Germline and junction disagree at one end, which may indicate a read error. This specimen belongs to a study of tumor-infiltrating lymphocytes in primary liver carcinoma. About the research overall: The cohort included men and women aged 30 to 69 years. Per sample, productive TCRbeta reads numbered roughly 3.65 to 7.13 million, similar across tissue types.

Co-extracting RNA and DNA was done with roughly 17-34 mg of unsorted bulk tissue as input. Study conclusions and caveats: Between tumor regions, pairs overlapped more than tumor-adjacent and tumor-blood pairs did. The 250 largest clones made up significantly more of tumor than blood repertoires (p = 0.039).

Reverse transcription of 450 to 500 ng total RNA with a constant-region primer produced TCR beta cDNA. Employing slightly modified ARM-PCR, three nested multiplex PCR rounds were run, and these gave rise to the TCR beta libraries. In the first two PCR rounds, TRBV1-TRBV30 forward primers were paired with a C-beta reverse primer, and each round lasted approximately 9 cycles. MiXCR, applied by TCRdb to the multiplex PCR reads, yields one record per CDR3 protein. The data hold about 120,000 distinct CDR3 sequences, with under 70% observed a single time. CDR1 MNHNY and CDR2 SVGAGI come from the germline V gene (reference sequence). The CDR3 length is 17 residues.

This receptor was taken from a woman in her sixties with primary liver carcinoma and hepatitis B virus infection. The chain joins TRBV6-6 to TRBJ2-1, with a possible D match to TRBD1 (6 bases). Sequenced input: tumor-adjacent normal liver tissue. The CDR3 sequence: CVSRIRGGIGGRDEQFF. DNA of the CDR3: TGTGTCAGCAGGATTCGTGGGGGTATAGGGGGTCGAGATGAGCAGTTCTTC.